This T cell receptor beta chain was recovered during a study of blood T cell repertoires in COVID-19. Study details: Donors in the United States, Italy and Spain gave samples during acute or convalescent COVID-19. From T cells, B-cell-depleted T cells, or PBMCs came the material, which was cDNA or gDNA.

Per the study methods: Estimated nucleated cell counts came from reference gene primer amplification. This table comes from immunoSEQ multiplex PCR, and its TCRdb copy is limited to in-frame clones, with some not included. V, J and clone size were drawn from that table, and D and trimming were deduced from the DNA. The sample includes roughly 100,000 clones, just over 85% seen only once; the top ten take around 3.5%. This TCR came from a human donor in a cohort sampled during active COVID-19. Sequencing was carried out using peripheral blood.

DNA of the CDR3: TGTGCCAGCAGCTTCGACCCCTACGGGAACATTCAGTACTTC. Protein: CASSFDPYGNIQYF. The chain couples TRBV11-2 to TRBJ2-4; D ambiguous. Trimming took off 3 bases at V and 7 bases at J, with 13 bases between the two ends. The CDR3 contains 14 residues. Looked up from germline, CDR1 is SGHAT and CDR2 is FQNNGV.